This entry lists 27 T cell receptor beta chains sequenced from one sample in a study of sequential checkpoint blockade in melanoma. This table comes from immunoSEQ multiplex PCR, and its TCRdb copy is limited to in-frame clones, with some not included. Altogether more than 30,000 clones are present, roughly a third being singletons, with the ten largest covering 1.5% to 2%. The treatment here: randomized to nivolumab then ipilimumab (arm A) or the reverse (arm B). This sample comprised tumor tissue (inferred from file names), obtained from a patient given nivolumab and ipilimumab in sequence. Receptors originate from a human donor with melanoma.

The genes are TRBV18 and TRBJ1-2; 8 positions match TRBD1. CDR3 length: 14 residues. With 0 bases clipped from V and 7 bases from J, the junction kept 4 bases outside the gene matches. CDR1 and CDR2 from the germline V gene are KGHSH and LQKENI. CDR3 sequence reads: CASSPPSTGAGYTF. DNA of the CDR3: TGTGCCAGCTCACCACCGTCGACAGGGGCTGGCTACACCTTC.

This clone was recorded only once. The chain combines TRBV18 with TRBJ1-3; D is possibly TRBD1 (6 bases). The CDR3 spans 14 residues. Looked up from germline, CDR1 is KGHSH and CDR2 is LQKENI. V was trimmed by 2 bases and J by 6 bases, leaving 11 bases between them. CDR3 coding DNA: TGTGCCAGCTCACCAGGACAGAAAATAAACACCATATATTTT. Protein sequence: CASSPGQKINTIYF.

The chain has TRBV9 and TRBJ1-2; a weak D match, TRBD1 (6 bases). The germline V gene has CDR1 SGDLS and CDR2 YYNGEE. The length of the CDR3 is 14 residues. V lost 5 bases, J lost 4 bases, and 15 bases lay in between. DNA for the CDR3: TGTGCCAGCAGTGAAACGGGGGCCGGCTATGGCTACACCTTC. Its translation is CASSETGAGYGYTF.

This clone has a handful of counts. The V and J genes are TRBV11-3 and TRBJ1-4; D is perhaps TRBD1 (5 bases). Germline loops: CDR1 SGHNT, CDR2 YENEEA. Trimming removed 6 bases at V and 8 bases at J, with 19 bases between. CDR3 size: 15 residues. Here the CDR3 DNA reads TGTGCCAGCAGGTTCCGGGGGAGGAGGCGCGAAAAACTGTTTTTT. It translates to CASRFRGRRREKLFF.

The chain joins TRBV18 to TRBJ2-7; 10 positions match TRBD2. The CDR3 has 14 amino acids. CDR1 is KGHSH and CDR2 is LQKENI in the germline V gene. The junction had 1 base not matched to a gene; V was cut back by 3 bases and J by 2 bases. The CDR3 DNA sequence: TGTGCCAGCTCACCTCTAGCGGGAGCCTACGAGCAGTACTTC. It codes for CASSPLAGAYEQYF.

At least ten counts were recorded for this clone. V gene TRBV11-3 combines with J gene TRBJ2-2; D possibly matches TRBD1 or TRBD2 (5 bases each). This CDR3 has 14 residues. Looked up from germline, CDR1 is SGHNT and CDR2 is YENEEA. Trimming removed 5 bases from V and 4 bases from J, with 11 bases in between. The chain's CDR3 is CASSEGKGTGELFF. The CDR3 DNA is TGTGCCAGCAGCGAGGGGAAGGGCACCGGGGAGCTGTTTTTT.

This clone has a handful of counts. The chain is built from TRBV11-3 and TRBJ2-7; possibly TRBD1 for D (6 bases). CDR1 and CDR2 from the germline V gene are SGHNT and YENEEA. This CDR3 has 16 residues. V was clipped by 6 bases and J by 0 bases, with 18 bases between them. As DNA, the CDR3 is TGTGCCAGCAGTTTACCTTGGACAGAAAGCTCCTACGAGCAGTACTTC. Translating it yields CASSLPWTESSYEQYF.

This sequence joins TRBV18 and TRBJ2-7, with 10 bases identical to TRBD1. Germline lookup yields CDR1 KGHSH and CDR2 LQKENI. This CDR3 spans 14 amino acids. Germline trimming cut 6 bases from V and 2 bases from J; bases unmatched to any gene: 4. The CDR3 sequence is CASSTGQGAYEQYF. The CDR3 nucleotides read TGTGCCAGCTCTACCGGACAGGGGGCCTACGAGCAGTACTTC.

The sample holds a few counts of this clone. V and J are TRBV18 and TRBJ2-1, with 9 bases identical to TRBD2. The V segment lost 6 bases and the J segment 4 bases; nucleotides outside the gene matches: 7. Germline values: CDR1 KGHSH, CDR2 LQKENI. This CDR3 spans 15 amino acids. In DNA form, the CDR3 reads TGTGCCAGCTCTCCCATAGCGGGGGTTTACAATGAGCAGTTCTTC. Protein: CASSPIAGVYNEQFF.

In this sample, this clone turned up a few times. The gene calls are TRBV6-8 and TRBJ2-7; TRBD2 matches 8 bases. The V gene's germline CDR1 is MNHGY and CDR2 SAAAGT. With 6 bases clipped from V and 0 bases from J, the junction kept 10 bases outside the gene matches. The CDR3 extends over 16 amino acids. CDR3 sequence reads: CASRAGTRGYSYEQYF. As DNA, the CDR3 is TGTGCCAGCAGGGCCGGGACTAGGGGCTACTCCTACGAGCAGTACTTC.

This chain uses TRBV6-8 with TRBJ2-7; either TRBD1 or TRBD2 may supply D (5 bases each). CDR3 size: 13 residues. V was trimmed by 6 bases and J by 3 bases, leaving 12 bases between them. Germline assignment: CDR1 MNHGY and CDR2 SAAAGT. CDR3 nucleotide sequence: TGTGCCAGCAGGTCGGGGCCACACTACGAGCAGTACTTC. It specifies CASRSGPHYEQYF.

By share of the sample, this clone is medium-sized. The DNA for the CDR3 is TGTGCCAGCAGCCAGGGGGTTAGCAATCAGCCCCAGCATTTT. This encodes CASSQGVSNQPQHF. The rearrangement joins TRBV11-3 to TRBJ1-5; 7 bases map to TRBD1. The CDR3 is 14 residues long. CDR1 SGHNT and CDR2 YENEEA come from the germline V gene. J lost 0 bases, V lost 5 bases, and 1 base had no gene match.

There are a few counts of this clone. This chain connects TRBV6-8 to TRBJ1-1, with 7 positions matching TRBD1. The length of the CDR3 is 15 residues. Germline V CDR1 and CDR2: MNHGY, SAAAGT. Germline trimming cut 0 bases from V and 1 base from J; bases unmatched to any gene: 2. CDR3: CASSYSGGPNTEAFF. Here the CDR3 DNA reads TGTGCCAGCAGTTACTCAGGGGGCCCGAACACTGAAGCTTTCTTT.

The chain links TRBV10-3 to TRBJ1-1; D call uncertain. Germline V gene data show CDR1 as ENHRY and CDR2 as SYGVKD. The V and J ends lost 2 bases and 1 base respectively, with 5 bases between them. The CDR3 runs 13 residues. The CDR3 region is CAISEQQNTEAFF. The DNA for the CDR3 is TGTGCCATCAGTGAGCAACAGAACACTGAAGCTTTCTTT.

The genes are TRBV6-7 and TRBJ2-7, with D perhaps TRBD2 (6 bases). TRBV6-7 is classed as an ORF, of uncertain function. CDR3 length: 11 residues. Trimming took off 10 bases at V and 4 bases at J, with 11 bases between the two ends. CDR3 in amino acids: CATKEGYEQYF. CDR3 nucleotide sequence: TGTGCCACCAAGGAGGGTTACGAGCAGTACTTC.

This clone showed up just a few times. CDR3 loop: CASSQDSPGNEKLFF. CDR3 DNA sequence: TGCGCCAGCAGCCAAGATAGTCCAGGGAATGAAAAACTGTTTTTT. This chain connects TRBV1 to TRBJ1-4; TRBD1, the table's D call, lacks a check against the DNA. TRBV1 is marked as a pseudogene. The CDR3 contains 15 residues.

The rearrangement uses TRBV6-8 and TRBJ2-1; 8 bases map to TRBD2. Germline CDR1 and CDR2: MNHGY and SAAAGT. This CDR3 comprises 15 residues. The junction had 13 bases not matched to a gene; V was cut back by 8 bases and J by 7 bases. This chain's CDR3 is CASSETSVRTNEQFF. The CDR3 DNA follows: TGTGCCAGCTCCGAGACTAGCGTGAGAACAAATGAGCAGTTCTTC.

This clone was detected many times. The V and J genes are TRBV11-3 and TRBJ1-1; 7 positions agree with TRBD1. J was trimmed by 5 bases and V by 3 bases; bases with no gene match: 9. The CDR3 covers 15 residues. Germline-derived CDR1 and CDR2 are SGHNT and YENEEA. This CDR3 reads CASSLQGGQGTEAFF. In nucleotides, the CDR3 is TGTGCCAGCAGCTTGCAGGGGGGCCAAGGGACTGAAGCTTTCTTT.

In its sample, this clone was seen a few times. The chain uses TRBV30 and TRBJ1-1; D gene uncertain. CDR1 is GTSNPN and CDR2 is SVGIG in the germline V gene (reference sequence). Between the trimmed V and J ends, which lost 8 bases and 3 bases, there was a span of 19 bases. The CDR3 length is 14 residues. Here the CDR3 reads CAGTAGVSDTEAFF. CDR3 coding DNA: TGTGCCGGAACCGCCGGCGTTTCCGACACTGAAGCTTTCTTT.

This clone turned up a few times. The V and J genes are TRBV6-8 and TRBJ2-2; 7 bases are shared with TRBD1. The CDR3 length is 15 residues. CDR1 is MNHGY and CDR2 is SAAAGT in the germline V gene. Trimming at V came to 6 bases and at J to 0 bases, leaving 4 bases not matched to a gene. CDR3 nucleotide sequence: TGTGCCAGCAGGACCGGGACAGCGAACACCGGGGAGCTGTTTTTT. Translating it yields CASRTGTANTGELFF.

The chain carries TRBV11-3 and TRBJ2-1; TRBD2 is a possible D gene (6 bases). This CDR3 is 15 amino acids long. Germline CDR1 SGHNT, CDR2 YENEEA. The V end lost 3 bases, the J end lost 7 bases, and 16 bases lay between the germline ends. The CDR3: CASSLSRSGTNEQFF. The CDR3, as DNA: TGTGCCAGCAGCTTGTCGCGGTCGGGGACTAATGAGCAGTTCTTC.

This clone came up a few times. V is TRBV9 and J is TRBJ2-7; 16 bases are shared with TRBD2. The CDR3 consists of 17 residues. Germline CDR1 is SGDLS and CDR2 is YYNGEE. J lost 0 bases, V lost 2 bases, and 2 bases had no gene match. CDR3 amino acids: CASSVGLAGGTSYEQYF. The CDR3 nucleotides are TGTGCCAGCAGCGTGGGACTAGCGGGGGGGACCTCCTACGAGCAGTACTTC.

This clone was observed a few times. The chain employs TRBV6-8 and TRBJ2-7; D remains unclear. The V gene's germline CDR1 is MNHGY and CDR2 SAAAGT. The CDR3 sequence is 15 residues long. V lost 2 bases and J lost 3, with 14 bases in between. Written as DNA, the CDR3 is TGTGCCAGCAGTTACGACCGGGCAGGCTACTACGAGCAGTACTTC. Amino acid sequence: CASSYDRAGYYEQYF.

The genes are TRBV6-8 and TRBJ1-2; 8 nucleotides line up with TRBD1. Germline V lookup: CDR1 MNHGY, CDR2 SAAAGT. The CDR3 has 14 residues. V was pared by 10 bases and J by 7 bases, with 14 bases of the junction left unmatched. This chain's CDR3 is CATTPTGVFPGYTF. DNA of the CDR3: TGTGCCACCACTCCGACAGGGGTTTTTCCTGGCTACACCTTC.

This clone showed up just once. The chain has TRBV14 and TRBJ2-1; no firm D call. V lost 1 base, J lost 9 bases, and 4 bases lay in between. The CDR3 totals 11 residues. Germline V gene sequence: CDR1 SGHDN, CDR2 FVKESK. The CDR3 DNA sequence: TGTGCCAGCAGCCAAGCGGCTGAGCAGTTCTTC. It translates to CASSQAAEQFF.

Only a few counts were recorded for this clone. The V and J genes are TRBV28 and TRBJ1-1; possible D gene TRBD1, 6 bases. This CDR3 region has 15 residues. Trimming shortened V by 5 bases and J by 0 bases, and 13 bases separated the two germline ends. The V gene's germline CDR1 is MDHEN and CDR2 SYDVKM. In nucleotides, the CDR3 is TGTGCCAGCAGTCCATCACAGGGATTGAACACTGAAGCTTTCTTT. Translation gives CASSPSQGLNTEAFF.

This clone came up a few times. A junction end diverges from the germline sequence, so it may reflect a read error. The chain joins TRBV11-3 to TRBJ2-3, with 7 bases that match TRBD2. The CDR3 is made up of 17 amino acids. The germline CDR1 and CDR2 sequences are SGHNT and YENEEA. CDR3 residues: CASSFPVGRELTDTQYF. The DNA of the CDR3 is TGTGCTAGCAGCTTCCCCGTGGGGAGGGAGTTGACAGATACGCAGTATTTT.